This T cell receptor beta chain was documented in a study of T cells in Graves' hyperthyroidism and ophthalmopathy. Study-wide points: Separation of ophthalmopathy from stable hyperthyroidism was achieved by a 13 V-J model. Onset of ophthalmopathy came a median approximately 6 months after the model predicted it.

It was uncontrolled infection, other autoimmune disease, pregnancy or lactation that excluded patients. Clinical symptoms, serum thyroxine and TRAb, thyroid ultrasound and orbital computed tomography together formed the diagnostic basis. CDR3 size: 13 residues. CDR1 is DFQATT and CDR2 is SNEGSKA in the germline V gene (reference sequence). V dropped 6 bases and J dropped 5; count of bases not matched to a gene: 4. About this clonotype: What it binds is not known.

What was amplified from RNA transcripts were TCR beta CDR3 regions. HTBI primers drove first-round RT-PCR of the TCR CDR3. TCRdb reprocessed the multiplex PCR reads via MiXCR and lists one record per CDR3 protein. The sample yields about 660,000 distinct CDR3 sequences, less than 45% seen once. The sequenced sample consisted of peripheral blood or thyroid tissue (not recorded which). The origin of this receptor is an adult man with Graves' disease, either hyperthyroidism or ophthalmopathy (not recorded which). The chain recombines TRBV20-1 with TRBJ1-5, with 10 bases that match TRBD1. The CDR3 reads CSAGTGVDQPQHF. For the CDR3, the DNA is TGCAGTGCGGGGACAGGGGTGGATCAGCCCCAGCATTTT.